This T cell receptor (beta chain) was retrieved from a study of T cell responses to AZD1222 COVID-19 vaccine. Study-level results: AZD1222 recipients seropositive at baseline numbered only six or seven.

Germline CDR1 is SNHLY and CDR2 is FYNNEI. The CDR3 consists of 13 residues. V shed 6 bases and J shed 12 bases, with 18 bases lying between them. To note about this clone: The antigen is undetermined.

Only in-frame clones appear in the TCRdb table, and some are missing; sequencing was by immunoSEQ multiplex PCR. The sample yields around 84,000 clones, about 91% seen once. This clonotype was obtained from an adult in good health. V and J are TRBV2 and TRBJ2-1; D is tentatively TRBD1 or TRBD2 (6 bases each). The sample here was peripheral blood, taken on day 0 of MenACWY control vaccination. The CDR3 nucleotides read TGTGCCAGCAGGCCTGATGGGGGGCCGGGGCAGTTCTTC. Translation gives CASRPDGGPGQFF.